This T cell receptor beta chain emerged from a study of T cell responses to AZD1222 COVID-19 vaccine. Turning to this clone: What it recognizes is unknown.

Study outcomes and limitations: Clonal diversity was possibly underestimated, and the donors were mostly white British, with more females. No day 14 peak samples; only post-peak repertoires were characterized. Spike-specific TCR breadth and depth both grew after two AZD1222 doses.

Sequencing used immunoSEQ multiplex PCR; TCRdb keeps in-frame clones, though not all of them. This table holds 150,000 to 180,000 clones, around nine tenths found once. The CDR3 is made up of 11 amino acids. V lost 4 bases, J lost 7 bases, and 10 bases lay in between. The V gene's germline CDR1 is SQVTM and CDR2 ANQGSEA. The chain employs TRBV29-1 and TRBJ1-2, with D unresolved. The receptor was derived from an adult in good health. Specimen: peripheral blood, collected on day 0 of AZD1222 vaccination. Written as DNA, the CDR3 is TGCAGCGTTGCTCTAGGCCTTGGCTACACCTTC. It encodes CSVALGLGYTF.